These T cell receptor beta chains were read from a single sample in a study of blood T cell repertoires in COVID-19. TCRdb keeps only in-frame clones here, not all; method: immunoSEQ multiplex PCR. The table has just over 300,000 clones, around 92% seen once. The specimen was peripheral blood. These receptor sequences come from a woman in her twenties or thirties with COVID-19, enrolled during active disease. Each CDR3 is given with its conserved first and last residue. The D gene is left open where the match is weak. The listing skips clone size in some rows; elsewhere it reads once, few, many or a size class.

j_call	v_call	d_call	clone_size	cdr3_nt	cdr3_aa
TRBJ1-3	TRBV29-1	NA	once	TGCAGCGTTGAGGGACTTGGAAACACCATATATTTT	CSVEGLGNTIYF
TRBJ1-4	TRBV2	NA	once	TGTGCCAGCAGTGGCGGACACTACCTAACTAATGAAAAACTGTTTTTT	CASSGGHYLTNEKLFF
TRBJ1-4	TRBV5-1	NA	NA	TGCGCCAGCAGCTCTACAGGGATGGCTAATGAAAAACTGTTTTTT	CASSSTGMANEKLFF
TRBJ2-5	TRBV5-6	NA	NA	TGTGCCAGCAGCTCGGGACTTTTGGAGACCCAGTACTTC	CASSSGLLETQYF
TRBJ2-1	TRBV4-1	TRBD1	NA	TGCGCCAGCAGCCGCCGGGCGGCCCAGGGGGATGAGCAGTTCTTC	CASSRRAAQGDEQFF
TRBJ2-4	TRBV5-4	NA	NA	TGTGCCAGCAGCTCGGGAATTGAATGGGAGCGCTTGGTAGCCAAAAACATTCAGTACTTC	CASSSGIEWERLVAKNIQYF
TRBJ1-3	TRBV4-2	NA	once	TGTGCCAGCAGCCAAGATCGAGGGCCCGCCTCTGGAAACACCATATATTTT	CASSQDRGPASGNTIYF
TRBJ1-3	TRBV7-2	NA	once	TGTGCCAGCAGCCCAAGGGGCCCCGGTGGAAACACCATATATTTT	CASSPRGPGGNTIYF
TRBJ1-2	TRBV24-1	NA	NA	TGTGCCACCAGTGATGGAGTTAACTATGGCTACACCTTC	CATSDGVNYGYTF
TRBJ2-2	TRBV5-4	TRBD2	NA	TGTGCCAGCTTAGATGGGACTAGCGGGGGGGTCACCGGGGAGCTGTTTTTT	CASLDGTSGGVTGELFF
TRBJ2-3	TRBV7-3	NA	NA	TGTGCCAGCAGCTCCCTTCTAGGCAGCACGCAGTATTTT	CASSSLLGSTQYF
TRBJ1-1	TRBV5-1	TRBD1	NA	TGCGCCAGCAGCCGCGGGACAGGGCGGGTGAACACTGAAGCTTTCTTT	CASSRGTGRVNTEAFF
TRBJ2-2	TRBV5-4	NA	NA	TGTGCCAGCAGCCTTACAACCGGGGAGCTGTTTTTT	CASSLTTGELFF
TRBJ1-1	TRBV19	NA	NA	TGTGCCAGTAGTATCGGCTGGAGGGCCATTATCCTTAACACTGAAGCTTTCTTT	CASSIGWRAIILNTEAFF
TRBJ1-1	TRBV6-5	NA	NA	TGTGCCAGCAGGTCCTCGGAGCCTGAAGCTTTCTTT	CASRSSEPEAFF
TRBJ2-1	TRBV3-1/TRBV3-2	TRBD1	NA	TGTGCCAGCAGCCAAAGGGAAGACAGGGGTTCCTACAATGAGCAGTTCTTC	CASSQREDRGSYNEQFF
TRBJ1-1	TRBV5-4	NA	NA	TGTGCCAGCAGCTTGCCACCCGCCTTTGGGGCCCCCACTGAAGCTTTCTTT	CASSLPPAFGAPTEAFF
TRBJ1-5	TRBV2	TRBD1	NA	TGTGCCAGTACCTTATTGGACAGGGGTAGTCAGCCCCAGCATTTT	CASTLLDRGSQPQHF
TRBJ1-2	TRBV12-5	TRBD1	NA	TGTGCTAGTGGGCCGATGACAGGGGGGATGAGCTACACCTTC	CASGPMTGGMSYTF
TRBJ1-2	TRBV7-9	NA	NA	TGTGCCAGCAGCTTAAGTAGGGGTTCTAGTCCCAACTTC	CASSLSRGSSPNF
TRBJ2-3	TRBV9	NA	NA	TGTGCCAGCAGCGAGAGCCTGGGGGCTTCACACACAGATACGCAGTATTTT	CASSESLGASHTDTQYF
TRBJ2-5	TRBV4-1	NA	NA	TGCGCCAGCAGCCAAGAGGGGGCAGGAGACCAAGAGACCCAGTACTTC	CASSQEGAGDQETQYF
TRBJ1-5	TRBV18	NA	NA	TGTGCCAGCTCAACAGCAGGGGAGCAGCCCCAGCATTTT	CASSTAGEQPQHF
TRBJ2-7	TRBV14	NA	NA	TGTGCCAGCAGCCATAAGGTCGGGGGTACCTACGAGCAGTACTTC	CASSHKVGGTYEQYF
TRBJ2-4	TRBV29-1	TRBD1	NA	TGCAGCGGAGGGACAGAAAACATTCAGTACTTC	CSGGTENIQYF
TRBJ2-1	TRBV11-3	TRBD1	NA	TGTGCCAGCGTACACAGGGGGCAGAGGGACAATGAGCAGTTCTTC	CASVHRGQRDNEQFF
TRBJ2-3	TRBV7-3	NA	NA	TGTGCCAGCAGCTTAGCTAGGCCCCCAGATACGCAGTATTTT	CASSLARPPDTQYF
TRBJ2-5	TRBV7-2	TRBD2	many	TGTGCCAGCAGCTTAGGGGAGGGGACCCAGTACTTC	CASSLGEGTQYF
TRBJ2-2	TRBV24-1	NA	NA	TGTGCCACCGAAAACAGCCCGAACGCCGGGGAGCTGTTTTTT	CATENSPNAGELFF
TRBJ2-1	TRBV19	TRBD1	NA	TGTGCCAGTAATAAGGACAGGGCCCTCTACAATGAGCAGTTCTTC	CASNKDRALYNEQFF
TRBJ2-3	TRBV7-2	TRBD2	NA	TGTGCCAGCAACACCCTACTAATAGCGGGGGGGCTTCCTACAGATACGCAGTATTTT	CASNTLLIAGGLPTDTQYF
TRBJ1-4	TRBV7-9	NA	NA	TGTGCCAGCAGCCCTGCTAATGAAAAACTGTTTTTT	CASSPANEKLFF
TRBJ2-1	TRBV9	TRBD2	NA	TGTGCCAGCAGCGTAGCTAGCGGGTGGTCCTACAATGAGCAGTTCTTC	CASSVASGWSYNEQFF
TRBJ2-1	TRBV19	NA	NA	TGTGCCAGTAGTATAGATCTGAGCGATGAGCAGTTCTTC	CASSIDLSDEQFF
TRBJ1-5	TRBV6-5	NA	NA	TGTGCCAGCAGCCACGACACAAATAGCAATCAGCCCCAGCATTTT	CASSHDTNSNQPQHF
TRBJ1-1	TRBV6-5	NA	once	TGTGCCAGCAGTTACACATCAGGGAGGGGGAACACTGAAGCTTTCTTT	CASSYTSGRGNTEAFF
TRBJ2-7	TRBV2	TRBD2	few	TGTGCCAGCATGGGGACTGGGGAGGGGGAGCAGTACTTC	CASMGTGEGEQYF
TRBJ1-5	TRBV11-2	NA	NA	TGTGCCAGCAGCTTATCCCTAGATCTCAATCAGCCCCAGCATTTT	CASSLSLDLNQPQHF
TRBJ2-5	TRBV7-8	NA	once	TGTGCCAGCAGCTTGTCCAACCAAGAGACCCAGTACTTC	CASSLSNQETQYF
TRBJ2-1	TRBV7-6	NA	NA	TGTGCCAGCAGCACGGGGCAGCCGACAGGAGGCAATGAGCAGTTCTTC	CASSTGQPTGGNEQFF
TRBJ2-5	TRBV2	NA	NA	TGTGCCAGCAGTGTGGGCGGGGTTCAAGAGACCCAGTACTTC	CASSVGGVQETQYF
TRBJ2-2	TRBV13	TRBD2	NA	TGTGCCAGCAGGAGACTAGCGTTGAACACCGGGGAGCTGTTTTTT	CASRRLALNTGELFF
TRBJ1-1	TRBV2	NA	NA	TGTGCCAGCGCCTGGGGTGGGGGGACTGAAGCTTTCTTT	CASAWGGGTEAFF
TRBJ1-1	TRBV12-3/TRBV12-4	NA	few	TGTGCCAGCAGTTTCGGGAACACTGAAGCTTTCTTT	CASSFGNTEAFF
TRBJ2-1	TRBV29-1	NA	NA	TGCAGCGTTGATAGGGGGTACAACAATGAGCAGTTCTTC	CSVDRGYNNEQFF
TRBJ2-7	TRBV7-9	TRBD1	once	TGTGCCAGCAGCGGAGGGGACAGGGGGGAGGGGTACGAGCAGTACTTC	CASSGGDRGEGYEQYF
TRBJ2-3	TRBV5-1	NA	NA	TGCGCCAGCAGCTTGGGTTCAGGTCCCGATACGCAGTATTTT	CASSLGSGPDTQYF
TRBJ2-1	TRBV30	TRBD2	NA	TGTGCCTGGAGTCGTCGGGAGGATGAGCAGTTCTTC	CAWSRREDEQFF
TRBJ1-1	TRBV7-2	NA	NA	TGTGCCAGCAGCTTGGTTGGCAACACTGAAGCTTTCTTT	CASSLVGNTEAFF
TRBJ2-5	TRBV10-3	NA	NA	TGTGCCATCAGTGGTCCTAGTGAAGAAGAGACCCAGTACTTC	CAISGPSEEETQYF
TRBJ1-2	TRBV10-3	TRBD1	NA	TGTGCCATCAGTGATCCCCCCGCGGGACAGATGAACTATGGCTACACCTTC	CAISDPPAGQMNYGYTF